The sequence of this T cell receptor (beta chain) was determined in a study of PD-1 blockade in classical Hodgkin lymphoma. After autologous stem cell transplantation all patients relapsed, and prior brentuximab vedotin exposure differed between cohorts. CDR3 length equals 18 residues. Unmatched junction bases numbered 14, after V lost 4 bases and J lost 5 bases. Germline V gene data show CDR1 as KGHSH and CDR2 as LQKENI. Profiled with immunoSEQ multiplex PCR; TCRdb holds only in-frame clones, not every one. The sample lists roughly 50,000 clones, approximately 84% seen once, with 15% to 20% in the top ten.

The origin of this receptor is a human donor with classical Hodgkin lymphoma. Sequenced here: peripheral blood mononuclear cells (PBMCs), sampled at baseline. The chain links TRBV18 to TRBJ1-1; TRBD1 matches 12 bases. The DNA for the CDR3 is TGTGCCAGCTCACGGATGACCCCGGGACAGGGGGCTTGGACTGAAGCTTTCTTT. Translating it yields CASSRMTPGQGAWTEAFF. The whole variable domain, remainder taken from reference TRBV18 and TRBJ1-1, is NAGVMQNPRHLVRRRGQEARLRCSPMKGHSHVYWYRQLPEEGLKFMVYLQKENIIDESGMPKERFSAEFPKEGPSILRIQQVVRGDSAAYFCASSRMTPGQGAWTEAFFGQGTRLTVV.